Sequencing of this TCR beta chain was carried out in a study of CD4+ T cells in melanoma. Study-wide findings and caveats: CD8+ T cell, macrophage and B cell function reportedly correlated with neoantigen-specific CD4+ T cells. Neoantigen-specific CD4+ T cells in melanoma reportedly had diverse differentiation states.

The CDR3 extends over 13 amino acids. V was shortened by 3 bases and J by 7 bases, with 12 bases between the two germline ends. CDR1 and CDR2 (germline): MNHEY, SMNVEV (reference sequence). TCRdb keeps only in-frame clones here, not all; method: immunoSEQ multiplex PCR. The sample has 50,000 to 60,000 clones, about 72% seen once. This clone was picked up a small number of times. Its antigen is unknown. This chain joins TRBV27 and TRBJ1-2, with a weak D call TRBD1 (6 bases). Sequenced: tumor tissue. The sequence was obtained from a human donor with melanoma. The CDR3 DNA follows: TGTGCCAGCAGTTTCGCGACAGGACGTGGCTACACCTTC. The encoded protein is CASSFATGRGYTF.